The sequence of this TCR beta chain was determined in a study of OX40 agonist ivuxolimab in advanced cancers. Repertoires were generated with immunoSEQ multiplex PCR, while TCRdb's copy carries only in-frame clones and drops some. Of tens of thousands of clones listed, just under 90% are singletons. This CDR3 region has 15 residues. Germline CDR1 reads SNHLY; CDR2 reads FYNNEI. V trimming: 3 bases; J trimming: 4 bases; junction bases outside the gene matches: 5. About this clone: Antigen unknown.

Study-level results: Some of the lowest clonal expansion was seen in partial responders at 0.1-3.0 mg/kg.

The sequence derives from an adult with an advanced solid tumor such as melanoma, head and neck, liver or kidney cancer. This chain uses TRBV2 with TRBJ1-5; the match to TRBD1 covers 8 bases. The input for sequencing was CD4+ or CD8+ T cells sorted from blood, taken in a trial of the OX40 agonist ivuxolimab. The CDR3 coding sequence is TGTGCCAGCAGTGATAGGGGACAGGTTAATCAGCCCCAGCATTTT. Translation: CASSDRGQVNQPQHF.